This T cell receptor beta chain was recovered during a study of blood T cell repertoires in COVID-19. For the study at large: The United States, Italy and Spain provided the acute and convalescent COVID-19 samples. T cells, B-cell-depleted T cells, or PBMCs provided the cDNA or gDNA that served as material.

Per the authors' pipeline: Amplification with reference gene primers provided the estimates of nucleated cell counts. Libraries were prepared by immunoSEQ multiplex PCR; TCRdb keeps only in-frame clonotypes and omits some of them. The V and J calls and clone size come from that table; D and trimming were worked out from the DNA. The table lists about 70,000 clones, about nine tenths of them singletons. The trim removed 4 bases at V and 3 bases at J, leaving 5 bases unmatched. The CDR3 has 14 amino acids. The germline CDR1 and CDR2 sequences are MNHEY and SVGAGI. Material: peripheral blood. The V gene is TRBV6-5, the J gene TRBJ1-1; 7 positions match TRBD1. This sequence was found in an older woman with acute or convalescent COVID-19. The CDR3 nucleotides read TGTGCCAGCAGTTCCCAGGGGGGACACACTGAAGCTTTCTTT. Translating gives CASSSQGGHTEAFF.